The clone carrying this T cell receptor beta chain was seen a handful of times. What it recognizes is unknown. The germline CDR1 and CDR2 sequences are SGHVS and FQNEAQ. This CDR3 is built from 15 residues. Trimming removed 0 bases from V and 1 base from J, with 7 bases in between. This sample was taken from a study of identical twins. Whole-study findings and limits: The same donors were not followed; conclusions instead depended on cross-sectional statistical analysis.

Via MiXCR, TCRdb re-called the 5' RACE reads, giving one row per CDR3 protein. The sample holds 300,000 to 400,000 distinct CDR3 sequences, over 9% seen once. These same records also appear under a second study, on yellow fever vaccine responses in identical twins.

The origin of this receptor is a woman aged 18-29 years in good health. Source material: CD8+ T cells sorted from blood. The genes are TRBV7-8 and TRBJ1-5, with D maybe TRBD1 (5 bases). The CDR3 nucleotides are TGTGCCAGCAGCTTAGCTGGGGGAAGCAATCAGCCCCAGCATTTT. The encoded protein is CASSLAGGSNQPQHF.